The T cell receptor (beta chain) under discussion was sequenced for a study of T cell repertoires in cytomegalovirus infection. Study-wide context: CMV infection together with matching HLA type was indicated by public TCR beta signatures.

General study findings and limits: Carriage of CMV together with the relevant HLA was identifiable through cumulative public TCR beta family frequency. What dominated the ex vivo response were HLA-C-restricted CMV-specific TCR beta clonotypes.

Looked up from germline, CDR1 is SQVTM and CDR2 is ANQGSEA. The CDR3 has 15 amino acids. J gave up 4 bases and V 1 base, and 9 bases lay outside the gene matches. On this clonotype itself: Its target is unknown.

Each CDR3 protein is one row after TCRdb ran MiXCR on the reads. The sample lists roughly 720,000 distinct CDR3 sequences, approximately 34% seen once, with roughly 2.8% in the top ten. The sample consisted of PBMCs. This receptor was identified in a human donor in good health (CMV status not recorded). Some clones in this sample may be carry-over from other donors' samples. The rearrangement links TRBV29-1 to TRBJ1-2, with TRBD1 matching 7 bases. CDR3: CSVEASGTAGYGYTF. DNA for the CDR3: TGCAGCGTTGAAGCTTCCGGGACAGCGGGCTATGGCTACACCTTC.